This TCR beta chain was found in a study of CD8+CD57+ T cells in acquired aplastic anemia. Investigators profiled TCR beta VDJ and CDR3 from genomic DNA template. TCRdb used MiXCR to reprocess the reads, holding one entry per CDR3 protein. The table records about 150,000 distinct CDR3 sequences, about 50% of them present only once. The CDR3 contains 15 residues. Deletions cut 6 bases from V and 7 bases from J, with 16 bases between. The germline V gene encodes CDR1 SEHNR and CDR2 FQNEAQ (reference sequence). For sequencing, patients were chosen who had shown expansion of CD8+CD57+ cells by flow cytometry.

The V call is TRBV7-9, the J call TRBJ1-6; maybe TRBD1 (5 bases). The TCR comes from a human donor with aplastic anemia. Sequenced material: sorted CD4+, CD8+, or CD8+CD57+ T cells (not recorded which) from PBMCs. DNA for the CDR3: TGTGCCAGCAGTCCCATCTCCGGGGGGAATTCACCCCTCCACTTT. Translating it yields CASSPISGGNSPLHF. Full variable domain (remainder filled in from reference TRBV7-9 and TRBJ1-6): DTGVSQNPRHKITKRGQNVTFRCDPISEHNRLYWYRQTLGQGPEFLTYFQNEAQLEKSRLLSDRFSAERPKGSFSTLEIQRTEQGDSAMYLCASSPISGGNSPLHFGNGTRLTVT.